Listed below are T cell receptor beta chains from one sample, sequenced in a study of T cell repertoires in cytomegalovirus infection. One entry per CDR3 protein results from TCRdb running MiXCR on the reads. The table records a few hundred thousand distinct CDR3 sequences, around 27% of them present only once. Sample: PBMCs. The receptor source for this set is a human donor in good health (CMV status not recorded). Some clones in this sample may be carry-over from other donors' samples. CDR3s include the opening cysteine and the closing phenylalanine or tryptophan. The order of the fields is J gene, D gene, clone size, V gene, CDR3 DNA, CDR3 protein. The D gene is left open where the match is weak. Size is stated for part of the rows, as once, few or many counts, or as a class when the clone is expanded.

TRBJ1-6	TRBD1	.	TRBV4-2	TGTGCCAGCAGCCAGGAAACCGGGACAGGGATTAATTCACCCCTCCACTTT	CASSQETGTGINSPLHF
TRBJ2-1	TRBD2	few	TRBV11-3	TGTGCCAGCAGCTTATGGGGGGGCTCCTACAATGAGCAGTTCTTC	CASSLWGGSYNEQFF
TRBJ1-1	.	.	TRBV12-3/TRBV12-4	TGTGCCAGCACCGAACGGGAGGGGCTAGAAGCTTTCTTT	CASTEREGLEAFF
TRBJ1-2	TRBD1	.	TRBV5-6	TGTGCCAGCAGCCGGGACAGGGGCGGCTATGGCTACACCTTC	CASSRDRGGYGYTF
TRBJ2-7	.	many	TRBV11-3	TGTGCCAGCAGCCCCCCTGACTCCTACGAGCAGTACTTC	CASSPPDSYEQYF
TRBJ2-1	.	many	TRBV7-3	TGTGCCAGCAGCTTATCTGGGGACAATGAGCAGTTCTTC	CASSLSGDNEQFF
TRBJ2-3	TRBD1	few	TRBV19	TGTGCCAGCGCCACAGGCAGGGGGAAAGGAGATACGCAGTATTTT	CASATGRGKGDTQYF
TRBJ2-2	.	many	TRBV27	TGTGCCAGCAGTCTCCCGTCAAACACCGGGGAGCTGTTTTTT	CASSLPSNTGELFF
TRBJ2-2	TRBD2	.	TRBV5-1	TGCGCCAGCAGCTTGGCAGAAAGCGGGAGAATGGACACCGGGGAGCTGTTTTTT	CASSLAESGRMDTGELFF
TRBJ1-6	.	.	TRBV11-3	TGTGCCAGCAGCTTCCGGACAGATAATTCACCCCTCCACTTT	CASSFRTDNSPLHF
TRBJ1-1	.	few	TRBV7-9	TGTGCCAGCAGCTGGACAGCTAACACTGAAGCTTTCTTT	CASSWTANTEAFF
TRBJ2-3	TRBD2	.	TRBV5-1	TGCGCCAGCAGCTTGGATGCTAGCGGGCTAGCGCAGTATTTT	CASSLDASGLAQYF
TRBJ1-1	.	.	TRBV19	TGTGCCAGTACCCAACCCCTGGGGATACCTGAAGCTTTCTTT	CASTQPLGIPEAFF
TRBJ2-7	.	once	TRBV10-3	TGTGCCATCAGTGAGTTCTCCTACGAGCAGTACTTC	CAISEFSYEQYF